This passage covers 16 T cell receptor beta chains from one sample sequenced in a study of CD8 T cells in ankylosing spondylitis. One entry per CDR3 protein, called by TCRdb with MiXCR from the 5' RACE reads. The table lists fewer than 250,000 distinct CDR3 sequences, roughly a third of them singletons. The sample was blood, either unsorted or a sorted T cell fraction (not recorded which). These receptors were collected from a male donor with ankylosing spondylitis or in good health (not recorded which).

This clonotype was observed at least ten times. This rearrangement joins TRBV29-1 to TRBJ2-2; D remains unclear. The CDR3 has 10 residues. V was clipped by 5 bases and J by 7 bases, with 5 bases between them. Germline V gene lookup returns CDR1 SQVTM and CDR2 ANQGSEA. Here the CDR3 DNA reads TGCAGCGTTCGATACGGGGAGCTGTTTTTT. This translates into CSVRYGELFF.

This clonotype was counted only a few times. The rearrangement uses TRBV5-6 and TRBJ2-5; tentatively, D is TRBD1 or TRBD2 (5 bases each). Germline lookup yields CDR1 SGHDT and CDR2 YYEEEE. This CDR3 region has 17 residues. Deletions cut 4 bases from V and 5 bases from J, with 24 bases between. The CDR3 loop reads CASSPSEVRTWGETQYF. CDR3 nucleotides: TGTGCCAGCAGCCCCTCGGAGGTTCGGACCTGGGGGGAGACCCAGTACTTC.

The gene calls are TRBV12-3 or TRBV12-4 and TRBJ1-1; the D gene is possibly TRBD1 (5 bases). Between the trimmed V and J ends, which lost 2 bases and 10 bases, there was a span of 11 bases. This CDR3 contains 12 residues. CDR3 nucleotide sequence: TGTGCCAGCAGTTTATTGGGGGACGGAGCTTTCTTT. This gives the protein CASSLLGDGAFF.

The V call is TRBV10-3, the J call TRBJ2-6; D is uncertain. The CDR3 contains 15 residues. Germline V CDR1 and CDR2: ENHRY, SYGVKD. The germline V and J ends were trimmed by 5 bases and 0 bases, with 8 bases remaining between them. CDR3 DNA: TGTGCCATCAGTAGAACGATCTCTGGGGCCAACGTCCTGACTTTC. Residues: CAISRTISGANVLTF.

This rearrangement joins TRBV11-2 to TRBJ2-7; 7 bases agree with TRBD2. This CDR3 comprises 17 residues. Trimming at V came to 0 bases and at J to 0 bases, leaving 8 bases not matched to a gene. Germline V CDR1 and CDR2: SGHAT, FQNNGV. CDR3 DNA sequence: TGTGCCAGCAGCTTAGACACGCTAGCGGTCCTCTCCTACGAGCAGTACTTC. Amino acids: CASSLDTLAVLSYEQYF.

J is TRBJ2-7 and V is TRBV4-1; D not resolved. CDR1 is MGHRA, CDR2 YSYEKL, per germline. The ends were cut back, 3 bases at V and 1 base at J, with 19 bases in the middle. This CDR3 contains 17 residues. The CDR3 reads CASSHRPLETYSYEQYF. The CDR3 DNA is TGCGCCAGCAGCCATAGACCTTTGGAGACCTATTCCTACGAGCAGTACTTC.

The chain recombines TRBV5-6 with TRBJ2-1; D call uncertain. CDR1 is SGHDT, CDR2 YYEEEE, per germline. V was pared by 2 bases and J by 14 bases, with 11 bases between. The CDR3 is made up of 11 amino acids. The CDR3 region is CASSFLGREFF. CDR3 bases: TGTGCCAGCAGCTTCTTAGGTCGTGAGTTCTTC.

The chain has TRBV3-1 and TRBJ1-6; D is unresolved. The germline V gene encodes CDR1 LGHDT and CDR2 YNNKEL (reference sequence). V dropped 3 bases and J dropped 7 bases, with 7 bases sitting between them. CDR3 length equals 13 residues. CDR3 residues: CASSQTLNSPLHF. CDR3 nucleotides: TGTGCCAGCAGCCAGACCTTGAATTCACCCCTCCACTTT.

This rearrangement joins TRBV7-2 to TRBJ2-1, with D possibly matching TRBD2 (6 bases). Looked up from germline, CDR1 is SGHTA and CDR2 is FQGNSA. There are 13 residues in the CDR3. V was clipped by 1 base and J by 9 bases, with 10 bases between them. CDR3 protein: CASSLGPSAEQFF. DNA of the CDR3: TGTGCCAGCAGCTTAGGTCCTAGCGCTGAGCAGTTCTTC.

This clonotype was recorded a few times. V and J are TRBV20-1 and TRBJ2-1; D is tentatively TRBD1 or TRBD2 (5 bases each). The CDR3 covers 17 residues. Trimming took off 0 bases at V and 3 bases at J, with 18 bases between the two ends. Germline values: CDR1 DFQATT, CDR2 SNEGSKA (reference sequence). Here the CDR3 reads CSARDPHRDVDYNEQFF. The CDR3 DNA is TGCAGTGCTAGAGACCCCCACCGGGACGTAGACTACAATGAGCAGTTCTTC.

The chain is built from TRBV6-1 and TRBJ2-1; TRBD2 aligns across 7 bases. Germline V CDR1 and CDR2: MNHNS, SASEGT. This CDR3 has 18 amino acids. V was clipped by 8 bases and J by 0 bases; unmatched bases: 16. CDR3 DNA: TGTGCCAGCCGCAGAGGACTAGAGTCCATAAGCTCCTACAATGAGCAGTTCTTC. This translates into CASRRGLESISSYNEQFF.

The V gene is TRBV12-3 or TRBV12-4, the J gene TRBJ1-5; 7 nucleotides line up with TRBD1. The CDR3 has 17 residues. The junction had 11 bases not matched to a gene; V was cut back by 5 bases and J by 1 base. The CDR3 here is CASSPHSGRGSNQPQHF. The CDR3 DNA is TGTGCCAGCAGTCCCCATTCAGGCAGGGGGAGCAATCAGCCCCAGCATTTT.

The sample holds a few counts of this clonotype. The rearrangement uses TRBV6-6 and TRBJ1-2, with D uncertain. The CDR3 consists of 12 residues. Trimming stripped 6 bases from V and 8 bases from J, with 13 bases between. Germline CDR1 MNHNY, CDR2 SVGAGI (reference sequence). CDR3 nucleotide sequence: TGTGCCAGCAGCCCTGTTAGTCGGGGCTACACCTTC. It codes for CASSPVSRGYTF.

The J gene is TRBJ2-2, the V gene TRBV10-3; D could derive from TRBD1 or TRBD2 (5 bases each). Germline assignment: CDR1 ENHRY and CDR2 SYGVKD. V was cut by 3 bases and J by 1 base, with 15 bases left in between. The CDR3 contains 17 residues. CDR3 bases: TGTGCCATCAGTGACCCTCGGCAGGGACGGAACACCGGGGAGCTGTTTTTT. Translated, it gives CAISDPRQGRNTGELFF.

V is TRBV20-1 and J is TRBJ2-3; 9 bases match TRBD2. The CDR3 extends over 18 amino acids. Germline V lookup: CDR1 DFQATT, CDR2 SNEGSKA (reference sequence). V dropped 0 bases and J dropped 5; count of bases not matched to a gene: 15. For the CDR3, the DNA is TGCAGTGCTAGAGATGTGGCTTTGGGCGGGGGGGCCCTAGATACGCAGTATTTT. As protein: CSARDVALGGGALDTQYF.

The V gene is TRBV7-9, the J gene TRBJ2-1; D gene uncertain. This CDR3 has 13 residues. The V and J ends lost 6 bases and 0 bases respectively, with 6 bases between them. Germline V gene sequence: CDR1 SEHNR, CDR2 FQNEAQ (reference sequence). In DNA, the CDR3 is TGTGCCAGCAGAGAAAGCTCCTACAATGAGCAGTTCTTC. Its protein product is CASRESSYNEQFF.